This entry describes one T cell receptor (beta chain). Its target is unknown. The CDR3 extends over 15 amino acids. Trimming left V 4 bases short and J 10 bases short, with 20 bases between. Germline assignment: CDR1 LNHDA and CDR2 SQIVND (reference sequence). The entry originates in a study of cytomegalovirus exposure and HLA in healthy donors. PCR employed 60 Vbeta and 13 Jbeta primers. Measured with immunoSEQ multiplex PCR; TCRdb has only the in-frame clones, and not every one. The data show about 80,000 clones, around 85% seen once. Findings and limits, study-wide: Beyond CMV serostatus, there was no information to go on about immune exposure.

The clonotype was recovered from a human donor in good health. Source material: PBMCs. The chain carries TRBV19 and TRBJ2-4; a possible D gene is TRBD2 (5 bases). In nucleotides, the CDR3 is TGTGCCAGTAGTACATCGAGCGGTCGCGGAACGATTCAGTACTTC. This sequence encodes CASSTSSGRGTIQYF.